Each of the 12 T cell receptor beta chains below was sequenced from the same sample in a study of cytomegalovirus exposure and HLA in healthy donors (dated by TCRdb to the late 2010s). The library was prepared using the immunoSEQ multiplex PCR assay. For the multiplex PCR, a mixture combining 60 forward primers for TCR Vbeta segments and 13 reverse primers for TCR Jbeta segments was used. As stored in TCRdb, this immuneACCESS dataset retains in-frame rearrangements with V and J assigned. A fraction of the clones does not appear; measured against another copy, unresolved V genes explain less than half of the discrepancy, and the remainder lacks a known reason. The sample contains approximately 190,000 clones, over 65% of them found a single time. The ten largest make up over 1.5% of the sample. Sample: PBMCs. All receptors come from a woman aged 25 to 39 in good health and CMV-seronegative.

CDR3 sequence (DNA): TGTGCCAGCAGCTCAACTAGTAACTACGGTTTTGGGGCGCAGTATTTT. Translated: CASSSTSNYGFGAQYF. This chain links TRBV9 with TRBJ2-3, with D perhaps matching TRBD2 (5 bases). Between the trimmed V and J ends, which lost 4 bases and 10 bases, there was a span of 25 bases. Germline-derived CDR1 and CDR2 are SGDLS and YYNGEE. The CDR3 totals 16 residues.

The chain has TRBV9 and TRBJ2-2; perhaps TRBD2 as D (6 bases). The CDR3 sequence is 15 residues long. CDR1 is SGDLS, CDR2 YYNGEE, per germline. Trimming left V 0 bases short and J 7 bases short, with 13 bases between. The CDR3 loop reads CASSVGPGVVGELFF. The CDR3 nucleotides read TGTGCCAGCAGCGTAGGTCCGGGAGTGGTCGGGGAGCTGTTTTTT. The full variable domain, completed using reference TRBV9 and TRBJ2-2, is DSGVTQTPKHLITATGQRVTLRCSPRSGDLSVYWYQQSLDQGLQFLIQYYNGEERAKGNILERFSAQQFPDLHSELNLSSLELGDSALYFCASSVGPGVVGELFFGEGSRLTVL.

The chain joins TRBV13 to TRBJ1-5, with TRBD1 matching over 9 bases. Germline V gene sequence: CDR1 PRHDT, CDR2 FYEKMQ (reference sequence). Trimming took 5 bases from V and 3 from J; bases not matched to a gene: 5. CDR3 length: 15 amino acids. DNA of the CDR3: TGTGCCAGCAGCCTCGGGACAGGGCCCAATCAGCCCCAGCATTTT. As protein: CASSLGTGPNQPQHF.

This chain uses TRBV7-2 with TRBJ2-3; the match to TRBD2 covers 8 bases. The CDR3 is 15 amino acids. The germline V gene encodes CDR1 SGHTA and CDR2 FQGNSA. V gave up 5 bases and J gave up 1 base; unmatched junction bases: 5. CDR3 coding DNA: TGTGCCAGCAGCCATGGGCGGGGGGGCACAGATACGCAGTATTTT. Translation: CASSHGRGGTDTQYF.

V and J are TRBV28 and TRBJ1-2; the match to TRBD1 covers 9 bases. CDR1 and CDR2 (germline): MDHEN, SYDVKM. The CDR3 is made up of 14 amino acids. Trimming removed 6 bases from V and 8 bases from J; junction bases left unmatched: 10. The CDR3, as DNA: TGTGCCAGCAGAATACAGGGGGCAAGTCGGGGCTACACCTTC. This translates into CASRIQGASRGYTF.

This rearrangement joins TRBV18 to TRBJ1-2; 9 bases map to TRBD1. The CDR3 covers 13 residues. V lost 2 bases and J lost 9; bases outside the gene matches: 4. Germline V gives CDR1 KGHSH, CDR2 LQKENI. The CDR3 sequence is CASSPRTGVSYTF. In DNA, the CDR3 is TGTGCCAGCTCACCAAGGACAGGGGTGAGCTACACCTTC.

The rearrangement joins TRBV27 to TRBJ2-1; 10 nucleotides align to TRBD2. The CDR3 totals 19 residues. Trimming at V came to 4 bases and at J to 4 bases, leaving 16 bases not matched to a gene. CDR1 MNHEY and CDR2 SMNVEV come from the germline V gene (reference sequence). DNA of the CDR3: TGTGCCAGCAGTTCCCAACTAGCGGGACCTCCTAGAACGTACAATGAGCAGTTCTTC. This encodes CASSSQLAGPPRTYNEQFF.

V is TRBV5-6 and J is TRBJ1-4; D is uncertain. The CDR3 sequence is 15 residues long. Between the trimmed V and J ends, which lost 0 bases and 2 bases, there was a span of 8 bases. Per the germline V gene, CDR1 is SGHDT and CDR2 is YYEEEE. DNA of the CDR3: TGTGCCAGCAGCTTGGGACGCGGTACTAATGAAAAACTGTTTTTT. Amino acid sequence: CASSLGRGTNEKLFF.

This clone came up once. The chain employs TRBV5-1 and TRBJ1-1; 10 bases are shared with TRBD1. With 5 bases clipped from V and 4 bases from J, the junction kept 5 bases outside the gene matches. The germline CDR1 and CDR2 sequences are SGHRS and YFSETQ. This CDR3 comprises 14 residues. In DNA form, the CDR3 reads TGCGCCAGCAGGATGACAGGGGGCTTCACTGAAGCTTTCTTT. Protein: CASRMTGGFTEAFF. The whole variable domain, remainder taken from reference TRBV5-1 and TRBJ1-1, is KAGVTQTPRYLIKTRGQQVTLSCSPISGHRSVSWYQQTPGQGLQFLFEYFSETQRNKGNFPGRFSGRQFSNSRSEMNVSTLELGDSALYLCASRMTGGFTEAFFGQGTRLTVV.

The gene calls are TRBV19 and TRBJ2-5, with 7 bases aligning to TRBD2. The V gene's germline CDR1 is LNHDA and CDR2 SQIVND (reference sequence). CDR3 size: 16 residues. Trimming at V came to 3 bases and at J to 2 bases, leaving 9 bases not matched to a gene. This CDR3 reads CASSMSSPGLQETQYF. In DNA form, the CDR3 reads TGTGCCAGTAGTATGTCCTCCCCGGGACTACAAGAGACCCAGTACTTC.

The rearrangement uses TRBV2 and TRBJ2-1; TRBD1 matches at 7 bases. V shed 4 bases, J shed 9 bases, and the junction held 9 bases outside the gene matches. Germline CDR1 SNHLY, CDR2 FYNNEI. The CDR3 length is 14 residues. CDR3 DNA: TGTGCCAGCAGTGCGGGACAGAATATGGGTGAGCAGTTCTTC. It encodes CASSAGQNMGEQFF. Complete variable domain (other parts from reference TRBV2 and TRBJ2-1): EPEVTQTPSHQVTQMGQEVILRCVPISNHLYFYWYRQILGQKVEFLVSFYNNEISEKSEIFDDQFSVERPDGSNFTLKIRSTKLEDSAMYFCASSAGQNMGEQFFGPGTRLTVL.

V is TRBV6-6 and J is TRBJ2-5; TRBD1 matches at 10 bases. Gene TRBJ2-7 matches the end of the DNA better, so the J call may be wrong. CDR1 is MNHNY, CDR2 SVGAGI, per germline (reference sequence). The CDR3 spans 14 residues. The CDR3 DNA is TGTGCCAGCAGCTTACCGGGACAGGGGTACGAGCAGTACTTC. Its protein is CASSLPGQGYEQYF.